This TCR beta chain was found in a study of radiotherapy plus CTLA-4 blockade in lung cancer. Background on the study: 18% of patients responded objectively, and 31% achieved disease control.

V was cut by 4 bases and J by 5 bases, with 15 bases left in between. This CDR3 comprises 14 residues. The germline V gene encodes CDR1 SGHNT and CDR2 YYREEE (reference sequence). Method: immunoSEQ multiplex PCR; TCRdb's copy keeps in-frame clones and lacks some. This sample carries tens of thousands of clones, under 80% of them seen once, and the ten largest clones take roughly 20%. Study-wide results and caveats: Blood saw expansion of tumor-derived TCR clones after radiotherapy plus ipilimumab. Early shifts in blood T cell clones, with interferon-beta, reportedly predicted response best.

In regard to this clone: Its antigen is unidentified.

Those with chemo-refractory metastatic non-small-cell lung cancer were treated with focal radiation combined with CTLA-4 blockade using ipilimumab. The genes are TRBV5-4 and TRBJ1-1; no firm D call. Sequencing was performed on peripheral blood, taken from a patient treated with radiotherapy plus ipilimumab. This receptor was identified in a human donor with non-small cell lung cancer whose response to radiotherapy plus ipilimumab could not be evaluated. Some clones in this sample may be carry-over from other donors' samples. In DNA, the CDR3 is TGTGCCAGCAGCCCCTTTTACGAGCGGACTGAAGCTTTCTTT. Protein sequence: CASSPFYERTEAFF.